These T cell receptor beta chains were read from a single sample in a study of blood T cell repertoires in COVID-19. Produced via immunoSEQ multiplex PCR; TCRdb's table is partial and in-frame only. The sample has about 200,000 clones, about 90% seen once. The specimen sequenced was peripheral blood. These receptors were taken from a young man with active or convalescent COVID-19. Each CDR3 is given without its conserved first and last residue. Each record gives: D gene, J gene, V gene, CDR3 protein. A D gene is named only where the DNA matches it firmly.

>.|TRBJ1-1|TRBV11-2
ASSFTLGGEAF
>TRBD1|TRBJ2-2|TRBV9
ASTQQGRPGELF
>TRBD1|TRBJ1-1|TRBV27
ASSYTGGTEAF
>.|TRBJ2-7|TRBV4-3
ASSQVAGSEYEQY
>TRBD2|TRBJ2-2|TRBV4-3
ASSQGAGANTGELF
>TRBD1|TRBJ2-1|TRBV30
AWGGQGKGNEQF
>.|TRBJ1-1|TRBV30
AWRAGPQTEAF
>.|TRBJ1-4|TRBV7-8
ASSLPGDNEKLF
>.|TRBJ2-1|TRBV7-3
ASSLSSAFNEQF
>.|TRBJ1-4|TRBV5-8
ASSLVRGESEKLF
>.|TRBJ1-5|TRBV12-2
ASRPDRGEGQPQH
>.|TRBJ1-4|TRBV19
ASSVTGPSNEKLF
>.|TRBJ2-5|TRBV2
ASSEYLAGETQY
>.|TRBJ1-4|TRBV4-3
ASSQDRGGEKLF
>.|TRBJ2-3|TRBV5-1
ASRGADTDTQY
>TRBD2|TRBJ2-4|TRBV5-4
ASSLTSGNIQY
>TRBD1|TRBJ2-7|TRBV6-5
ATRQGGYEQY
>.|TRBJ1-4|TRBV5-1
ASSPQATNEKLF
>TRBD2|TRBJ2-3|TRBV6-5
ASSSAGGPDTQY
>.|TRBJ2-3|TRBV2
ASAGVGTDTQY
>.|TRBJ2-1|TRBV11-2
ASSATPQVSSYNEQF
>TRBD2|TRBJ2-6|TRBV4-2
ASSPGLAGSGANVLT
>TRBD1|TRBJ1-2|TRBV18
ASSTGGDRMYGYT
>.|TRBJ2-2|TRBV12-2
ASRLIEGSTGELF
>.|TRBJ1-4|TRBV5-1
ASSPQLGATTEKLF
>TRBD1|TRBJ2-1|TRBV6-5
ASSYSDDRGNEQF
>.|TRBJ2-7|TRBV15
ATSRDLFAGHYEQY
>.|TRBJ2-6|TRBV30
AWTPGSGANVLT
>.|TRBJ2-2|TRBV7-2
ASSSPTGPNTGELF
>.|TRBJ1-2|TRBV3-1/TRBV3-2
ASSQEPGALYGYT
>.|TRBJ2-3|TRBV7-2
ASSLSATGGGTQY
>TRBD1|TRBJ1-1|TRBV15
ATSPRQGAQNTEAF
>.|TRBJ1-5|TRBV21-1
ASSNPYRQGGQPQH
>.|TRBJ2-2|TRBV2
ASSASTNTGELF
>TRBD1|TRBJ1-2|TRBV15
ATSRRLGQQYGYT
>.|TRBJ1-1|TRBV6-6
ACNPGRGNTEAF
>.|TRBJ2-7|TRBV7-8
ASSAALADEQY
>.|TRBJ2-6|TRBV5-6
ASSTSSGANVLT
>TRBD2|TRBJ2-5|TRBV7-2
ASSLGASGRNRETQY
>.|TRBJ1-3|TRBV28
ASSAQGHSGNTIY
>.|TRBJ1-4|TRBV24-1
ATWDWTCNEKLF
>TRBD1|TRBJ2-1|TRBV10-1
ASSEPRDRGHHEQF
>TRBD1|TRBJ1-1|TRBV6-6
ASIQRGTGNTEAF
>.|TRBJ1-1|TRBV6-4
ASSREGNTEAF
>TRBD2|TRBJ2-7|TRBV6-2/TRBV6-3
ASSGGGLAGKYEQY
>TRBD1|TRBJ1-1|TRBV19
ASSPDRGRGTTTEAF
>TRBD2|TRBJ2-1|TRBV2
ASITRTSGRDEQF
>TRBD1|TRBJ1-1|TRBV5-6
ASSSRQGWGTEAF